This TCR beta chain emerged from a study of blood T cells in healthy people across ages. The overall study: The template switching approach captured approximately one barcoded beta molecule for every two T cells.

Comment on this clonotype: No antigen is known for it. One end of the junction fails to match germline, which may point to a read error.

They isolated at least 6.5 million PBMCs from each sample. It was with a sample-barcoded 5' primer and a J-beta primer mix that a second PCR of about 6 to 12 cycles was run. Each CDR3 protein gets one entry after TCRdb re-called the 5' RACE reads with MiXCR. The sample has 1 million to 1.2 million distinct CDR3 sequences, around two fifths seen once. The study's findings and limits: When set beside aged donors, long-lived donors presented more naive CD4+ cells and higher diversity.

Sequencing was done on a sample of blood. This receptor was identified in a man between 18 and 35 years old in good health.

CDR3 bases: TGTGCCTGCAGTGACCCAGGCTTACTCGGATCTGGGGCCAACGTCCTGACTTTC. This sequence encodes CACSDPGLLGSGANVLTF. The gene calls are TRBV6-2 or TRBV6-3 and TRBJ2-6; D remains ambiguous. This CDR3 has 18 residues. The V gene's germline CDR1 is MNHEY and CDR2 SVGEGT.